Below, 18 T cell receptor beta chains from the same sample are listed, as sequenced in a study of blood T cell repertoires in COVID-19. Sequenced by immunoSEQ multiplex PCR; TCRdb stores in-frame clones only, minus some. The profile shows some 260,000 clones, 70% to 90% of them singletons. The sample was peripheral blood. These receptors all come from a man between 18 and 35 years old with active or convalescent COVID-19.

V usage is TRBV19 and J usage is TRBJ2-5, with 7 bases aligning to TRBD1. The CDR3 is made up of 15 amino acids. Per the germline V gene, CDR1 is LNHDA and CDR2 is SQIVND (reference sequence). The V segment lost 5 bases and the J segment 7 bases; nucleotides outside the gene matches: 13. The CDR3 protein is CASSSLTGWEVTQYF. The CDR3 region has the DNA TGTGCCAGTAGTTCTCTGACAGGGTGGGAAGTGACCCAGTACTTC.

CDR3: CASSFPGGTGNYGYTF. DNA for the CDR3: TGTGCCAGCAGTTTCCCCGGAGGGACGGGAAACTATGGCTACACCTTC. V is TRBV6-2 or TRBV6-3 and J is TRBJ1-2; tentatively, D is TRBD1 (5 bases). V shed 4 bases and J shed 2 bases, with 17 bases lying between them. CDR1 is MNHEY, CDR2 SVGEGT, per germline. The CDR3 loop spans 16 amino acids.

The V call is TRBV3-1 (or the pseudogene TRBV3-2), the J call TRBJ2-3; 7 bases fit TRBD1. Germline CDR1 and CDR2: LGHDT and YNNKEL (reference sequence). The CDR3 sequence is 17 residues long. J lost 2 bases, V lost 2 bases, and 10 bases had no gene match. CDR3 DNA: TGTGCCAGCAGCCAAACACCGGGACAGAGATCCACAGATACGCAGTATTTT. Its protein is CASSQTPGQRSTDTQYF.

This chain joins TRBV13 and TRBJ1-2; TRBD1 aligns across 9 bases. The V and J ends lost 4 bases and 5 bases, in that order; junction bases with no gene match: 11. The CDR3 spans 16 residues. The germline CDR1 and CDR2 sequences are PRHDT and FYEKMQ (reference sequence). The CDR3 region has the DNA TGTGCCAGCAGCTCGGGACAGGGAATTTTTGGATATGGCTACACCTTC. Translating it yields CASSSGQGIFGYGYTF.

This clone was counted a few times. The CDR3 protein is CASSRAWESSGYGYTF. CDR3 nucleotides: TGCGCCAGCAGCCGAGCCTGGGAGTCCTCTGGGTATGGCTACACCTTC. The chain combines TRBV4-3 with TRBJ1-2; D ambiguous. From germline, CDR1 is LGHNA and CDR2 YSLEER. The CDR3 has 16 residues. The V and J ends lost 4 bases and 5 bases respectively, with 20 bases between them.

The chain couples TRBV5-6 to TRBJ1-4; TRBD1 aligns across 7 bases. The trim removed 4 bases at V and 7 bases at J, leaving 7 bases unmatched. Germline CDR1 SGHDT, CDR2 YYEEEE. This CDR3 region has 14 residues. CDR3: CASSVDRWGEKLFF. CDR3 in DNA: TGTGCCAGCAGCGTGGACAGGTGGGGTGAAAAACTGTTTTTT. Complete variable domain (other parts from reference TRBV5-6 and TRBJ1-4): DAGVTQSPTHLIKTRGQQVTLRCSPKSGHDTVSWYQQALGQGPQFIFQYYEEEERQRGNFPDRFSGHQFPNYSSELNVNALLLGDSALYLCASSVDRWGEKLFFGSGTQLSVL.

V usage is TRBV11-2 and J usage is TRBJ1-6; D is unclear. CDR3 length: 17 amino acids. Between the trimmed V and J ends, which lost 0 bases and 1 base, there was a span of 10 bases. Looked up from germline, CDR1 is SGHAT and CDR2 is FQNNGV. CDR3 loop: CASSLDQTRSYNSPLHF. In DNA form, the CDR3 reads TGTGCCAGCAGCTTAGATCAGACAAGATCCTATAATTCACCCCTCCACTTT. Combining the CDR3 with reference TRBV11-2 and TRBJ1-6 gives the whole variable domain EAGVAQSPRYKIIEKRQSVAFWCNPISGHATLYWYQQILGQGPKLLIQFQNNGVVDDSQLPKDRFSAERLKGVDSTLKIQPAKLEDSAVYLCASSLDQTRSYNSPLHFGNGTRLTVT.

Written as DNA, the CDR3 is TGTGCCAGCAGCCGGACAGGGGGCACAGATACGCAGTATTTT. Translating gives CASSRTGGTDTQYF. V usage is TRBV13 and J usage is TRBJ2-3; TRBD1 matches 9 bases. The CDR3 sequence is 14 residues long. The trim removed 5 bases at V and 1 base at J, leaving 1 base unmatched. Germline V gene sequence: CDR1 PRHDT, CDR2 FYEKMQ (reference sequence).

The V gene is TRBV28, the J gene TRBJ1-2; maybe TRBD1 (5 bases). CDR3 length: 14 residues. The germline gives CDR1 MDHEN, CDR2 SYDVKM. Trimming took 5 bases from V and 8 from J, leaving 18 bases between them. CDR3 loop: CASSSGTDLGGYTF. The CDR3 bases are TGTGCCAGCAGTAGCGGGACGGACCTCGGGGGCTACACCTTC.

The V and J genes are TRBV6-5 and TRBJ1-1; no definite D call. V lost 8 bases and J 7 bases, leaving 14 bases between the germline ends. CDR3 length equals 12 residues. The germline CDR1 and CDR2 sequences are MNHEY and SVGAGI. CDR3 DNA: TGTGCCAGCCGGCCCGGGTTGGGTGAAGCTTTCTTT. Amino acid sequence: CASRPGLGEAFF.

V usage is TRBV19 and J usage is TRBJ2-7, with D possibly TRBD1 on 5 matching bases. Trimming cost V 5 bases and J 6 bases, with 14 bases left between them. The germline V gene encodes CDR1 LNHDA and CDR2 SQIVND (reference sequence). The length of the CDR3 is 13 residues. The CDR3 nucleotides read TGTGCCAGTAGTGGGGCAGGCTCGGGCGAGCAGTACTTC. Protein: CASSGAGSGEQYF.

In DNA, the CDR3 is TGTGCCAGCAGTGCCCGGACAGGGGTTTCCTATGGCTACACCTTC. Amino acids: CASSARTGVSYGYTF. The J gene is TRBJ1-2, the V gene TRBV2; the match to TRBD1 covers 9 bases. The CDR3 is 15 residues long. CDR1 is SNHLY and CDR2 is FYNNEI in the germline V gene. V lost 4 bases and J lost 4; bases outside the gene matches: 7. Filled out from reference TRBV2 and TRBJ1-2, the complete variable domain reads EPEVTQTPSHQVTQMGQEVILRCVPISNHLYFYWYRQILGQKVEFLVSFYNNEISEKSEIFDDQFSVERPDGSNFTLKIRSTKLEDSAMYFCASSARTGVSYGYTFGSGTRLTVV.

The CDR3 DNA is TGTGCCAGCAGCCAGACCCGGGCCTACGAGCAGTACTTC. Amino acid sequence: CASSQTRAYEQYF. This chain joins TRBV11-3 and TRBJ2-7; D unresolved. Per the germline V gene, CDR1 is SGHNT and CDR2 is YENEEA. V was clipped by 5 bases and J by 2 bases, with 10 bases between them. CDR3 length: 13 residues.

This sequence joins TRBV7-8 and TRBJ1-1; the D is unclear. The CDR3 consists of 15 residues. Deletions cut 7 bases from V and 5 bases from J, with 20 bases between. Germline V gives CDR1 SGHVS, CDR2 FQNEAQ. In nucleotides, the CDR3 is TGTGCCAGCATCCATACCCTCCGGGCGGGGACTGAAGCTTTCTTT. It codes for CASIHTLRAGTEAFF.

This chain connects TRBV15 to TRBJ2-7, with 9 bases identical to TRBD1. Losses at the gene ends were 1 base for V and 5 bases for J; bases not matched to a gene: 12. The CDR3 contains 17 residues. CDR1 and CDR2 (germline): LNHNV, YYDKDF (reference sequence). The CDR3: CATSRAPTGTGSHEQYF. The CDR3 DNA is TGTGCCACCAGCAGAGCCCCAACCGGGACAGGGTCCCACGAGCAGTACTTC. Based on the CDR3 plus reference TRBV15 and TRBJ2-7, the full variable domain is DAMVIQNPRYQVTQFGKPVTLSCSQTLNHNVMYWYQQKSSQAPKLLFHYYDKDFNNEADTPDNFQSRRPNTSFCFLDIRSPGLGDTAMYLCATSRAPTGTGSHEQYFGPGTRLTVT.

A few counts support this clone. The chain employs TRBV2 and TRBJ1-5; D is ambiguous. Trimming left V 3 bases short and J 0 bases short, with 12 bases between. Germline V gives CDR1 SNHLY, CDR2 FYNNEI. The CDR3 loop spans 16 amino acids. CDR3 DNA sequence: TGTGCCAGCAGTGATCAGGCCAGCTATAGCAATCAGCCCCAGCATTTT. This translates into CASSDQASYSNQPQHF.

This clone was picked up a small number of times. The rearrangement links TRBV5-4 to TRBJ2-7, with D unclear. Trimming left V 3 bases short and J 0 bases short, with 7 bases between. There are 13 residues in the CDR3. Germline loops: CDR1 SGHNT, CDR2 YYREEE (reference sequence). CDR3 sequence reads: CASSSGSSYEQYF. In DNA, the CDR3 is TGTGCCAGCAGCTCCGGGTCCTCCTACGAGCAGTACTTC.

The rearrangement uses TRBV3-1 (or the pseudogene TRBV3-2) and TRBJ1-2; D might be TRBD1 (5 bases). Looked up from germline, CDR1 is LGHDT and CDR2 is YNNKEL (reference sequence). The CDR3 loop spans 16 amino acids. The ends were cut back, 4 bases at V and 2 bases at J, with 17 bases in the middle. The DNA for the CDR3 is TGTGCCAGCAGCCTTTCACTCAGGGTTATAAACTATGGCTACACCTTC. Translating gives CASSLSLRVINYGYTF.